This T cell receptor (beta chain) comes out of a study of blood T cell repertoires in COVID-19. Study-wide context: Specimens from acute and convalescent COVID-19 originated in the United States, Italy and Spain.

As handled by the study authors: By means of reference gene primer amplification, nucleated cell counts were estimated. Produced via immunoSEQ multiplex PCR; TCRdb's table is partial and in-frame only. The V and J calls and the clone size are those of that table, but D and trimming were determined from the DNA. The repertoire has about 160,000 clones, about 83% of them found once; the top ten carry 8.1%. Trimming took 1 base from V and 6 from J; bases not matched to a gene: 6. The CDR3 has 16 amino acids. CDR1 and CDR2 from the germline V gene are SGHTA and FQGNSA. The specimen sequenced was peripheral blood. The clonotype originates from a man between 60 and 75 years old with acute or convalescent COVID-19. The chain has TRBV7-2 and TRBJ2-5; 12 bases fit TRBD2. The CDR3 loop is CASSLGLAGGPQTQYF. DNA for the CDR3: TGTGCCAGCAGCTTAGGTCTAGCGGGGGGGCCCCAGACCCAGTACTTC. The whole variable domain, remainder taken from reference TRBV7-2 and TRBJ2-5, is GAGVSQSPSNKVTEKGKDVELRCDPISGHTALYWYRQSLGQGLEFLIYFQGNSAPDKSGLPSDRFSAERTGGSVSTLTIQRTQQEDSAVYLCASSLGLAGGPQTQYFGPGTRLLVL.